Each of the 30 T cell receptor beta chains below was sequenced from the same sample in a study of response to subunit inactivated influenza vaccine. TCRdb processed the RT-PCR reads anew with MiXCR; each CDR3 protein has one entry. The sample gives about 540,000 distinct CDR3 sequences, around 15% of which show up once; around 10% is in the top ten. Source: PBMCs from blood, taken approximately 12 days after vaccination. Receptors originate from a man over 45 who received an inactivated influenza vaccine.

This clonotype was seen a handful of times. This chain uses TRBV7-2 with TRBJ2-3; D is possibly TRBD2 (7 bases). From germline, CDR1 is SGHTA and CDR2 FQGNSA. This CDR3 is 15 amino acids long. Between the trimmed V and J ends, which lost 3 bases and 5 bases, there was a span of 15 bases. CDR3 amino acids: CASSLGGGRIDTQYF. DNA for the CDR3: TGTGCCAGCAGCTTGGGAGGGGGGCGCATAGATACGCAGTATTTT. The variable domain in full, with the rest retrieved from reference TRBV7-2 and TRBJ2-3, is GAGVSQSPSNKVTEKGKDVELRCDPISGHTALYWYRQSLGQGLEFLIYFQGNSAPDKSGLPSDRFSAERTGGSVSTLTIQRTQQEDSAVYLCASSLGGGRIDTQYFGPGTRLTVL.

This clonotype was recorded a few times. The chain recombines TRBV20-1 with TRBJ2-3; a possible D gene is TRBD2 (5 bases). The V and J ends lost 2 bases and 1 base respectively, with 10 bases between them. CDR1 and CDR2 (germline): DFQATT, SNEGSKA (reference sequence). This CDR3 has 14 amino acids. The CDR3 DNA reads as TGCAGTGCTAGACTAGCCTGGGGCACAGATACGCAGTATTTT. This gives the protein CSARLAWGTDTQYF.

This clonotype was seen a handful of times. This chain joins TRBV20-1 and TRBJ1-6; tentatively, D is TRBD1 (6 bases). Germline assignment: CDR1 DFQATT and CDR2 SNEGSKA (reference sequence). CDR3 size: 16 residues. With 3 bases removed from V and 6 bases from J, the gap between germline ends came to 18 bases. In nucleotides, the CDR3 is TGCAGTGCTAGTGGTCAACAGGGTTACCGTAATTCACCCCTCCACTTT. Its translation: CSASGQQGYRNSPLHF.

The chain couples TRBV7-2 to TRBJ1-5; D is unclear. Germline CDR1 reads SGHTA; CDR2 reads FQGNSA. V lost 5 bases to trimming and J lost 6 bases, with 14 bases between them. This CDR3 comprises 14 residues. Here the CDR3 reads CASSQGSPSQPQHF. The CDR3 region has the DNA TGTGCCAGCAGCCAAGGGAGCCCCTCTCAGCCCCAGCATTTT.

The chain couples TRBV6-5 to TRBJ2-7, with 10 bases matching TRBD1. Germline lookup yields CDR1 MNHEY and CDR2 SVGAGI. The CDR3 runs 16 residues. Losses at the gene ends were 4 bases for V and 1 base for J; bases not matched to a gene: 7. Here the CDR3 reads CASSSPGQGSSYEQYF. As DNA, the CDR3 is TGTGCCAGCAGTTCTCCGGGACAGGGGAGTTCCTACGAGCAGTACTTC.

The chain joins TRBV5-1 to TRBJ2-7, with TRBD2 as a possible D gene (5 bases). There are 15 residues in the CDR3. Trimming removed 5 bases from V and 2 bases from J, with 17 bases in between. Germline values: CDR1 SGHRS, CDR2 YFSETQ. For the CDR3, the DNA is TGCGCCAGCAGTTCTGACATCGGGGTGCCCTACGAGCAGTACTTC. Translation: CASSSDIGVPYEQYF.

The chain carries TRBV11-2 and TRBJ2-1; D might be TRBD1 or TRBD2, each matching 6 bases. Trimming cost V 6 bases and J 9 bases, with 21 bases left between them. The germline CDR1 and CDR2 sequences are SGHAT and FQNNGV. The CDR3 has 15 residues. The CDR3 loop reads CASSQFWGAMVEQFF. CDR3 bases: TGTGCCAGCAGTCAATTTTGGGGGGCCATGGTTGAGCAGTTCTTC.

The genes are TRBV20-1 and TRBJ2-2; D gene unclear. Trimming took 0 bases from V and 4 from J, leaving 3 bases between them. This CDR3 contains 12 residues. CDR1 and CDR2 from the germline V gene are DFQATT and SNEGSKA (reference sequence). The chain's CDR3 is CSARDRTGELFF. CDR3 nucleotides: TGCAGTGCTAGAGATCGCACCGGGGAGCTGTTTTTT.

The CDR3 DNA is TGCAGTGCTAACGCAGGGTTGACTGAAGCTTTCTTT. This encodes CSANAGLTEAFF. The rearrangement links TRBV20-1 to TRBJ1-1; possible D gene TRBD1, 5 bases. This CDR3 contains 12 residues. V was cut by 4 bases and J by 5 bases, with 11 bases left in between. Germline loops: CDR1 DFQATT, CDR2 SNEGSKA (reference sequence).

The J gene is TRBJ2-7, the V gene TRBV7-9, with 11 positions matching TRBD1. V lost 5 bases and J lost 4; bases outside the gene matches: 7. Looked up from germline, CDR1 is SEHNR and CDR2 is FQNEAQ (reference sequence). The CDR3 loop spans 15 amino acids. CDR3 bases: TGTGCCAGCAGCAAATCCGGGACAGGGGGTTACGAGCAGTACTTC. Translated, it gives CASSKSGTGGYEQYF.

This clonotype was detected only a few times. The chain combines TRBV6-1 with TRBJ2-7; the match to TRBD1 covers 10 bases. Trimming at V came to 2 bases and at J to 6 bases, leaving 7 bases not matched to a gene. Germline loops: CDR1 MNHNS, CDR2 SASEGT. The CDR3 loop spans 15 amino acids. This chain's CDR3 is CASSELWTGGSEQYF. The CDR3 DNA is TGTGCCAGCAGTGAACTCTGGACAGGGGGTTCCGAGCAGTACTTC.

This chain connects TRBV10-3 to TRBJ1-1; 11 bases agree with TRBD1. The CDR3 runs 15 residues. The V and J ends lost 2 bases and 4 bases, in that order; junction bases with no gene match: 3. The V gene's germline CDR1 is ENHRY and CDR2 SYGVKD. The CDR3 loop reads CAISERGTGGTEAFF. In DNA form, the CDR3 reads TGTGCCATCAGTGAGAGGGGGACAGGGGGCACTGAAGCTTTCTTT.

Ten or more counts support this clonotype. This rearrangement joins TRBV28 to TRBJ2-7; TRBD1 agrees at 9 bases. The germline CDR1 and CDR2 sequences are MDHEN and SYDVKM. J lost 4 bases, V lost 10 bases, and 8 bases had no gene match. This CDR3 is built from 13 residues. CDR3 protein: CATTQGTGYEQYF. The CDR3 DNA is TGTGCCACCACCCAAGGGACAGGGTACGAGCAGTACTTC.

In this sample, this clonotype turned up many times. V gene TRBV12-3 or TRBV12-4 combines with J gene TRBJ2-4; D might be TRBD2 (6 bases). This CDR3 contains 12 residues. Trimming pared 3 bases from V and 7 bases from J, leaving 7 bases between. Here the CDR3 DNA reads TGTGCCAGCAGTTTGAGCGGGAACATTCAGTACTTC. The encoded protein is CASSLSGNIQYF.

The chain has TRBV10-3 and TRBJ1-1; D gene unclear. The CDR3 is made up of 12 amino acids. The V gene lost 6 bases and the J gene lost 2 bases, with 7 bases spanning the gap. Germline V gene lookup returns CDR1 ENHRY and CDR2 SYGVKD. CDR3: CAIRPGNTEAFF. CDR3 sequence (DNA): TGTGCCATCAGGCCTGGAAACACTGAAGCTTTCTTT.

In this sample, this clonotype turned up a few times. The rearrangement joins TRBV9 to TRBJ2-3; D could derive from TRBD1 or TRBD2 (5 bases each). Looked up from germline, CDR1 is SGDLS and CDR2 is YYNGEE. V lost 0 bases and J 1 base, leaving 15 bases between the germline ends. The CDR3 is 17 residues long. CDR3 coding DNA: TGTGCCAGCAGCGTAGCTCTTTGGGGCGGGCGCACAGATACGCAGTATTTT. The encoded protein is CASSVALWGGRTDTQYF.

The chain recombines TRBV20-1 with TRBJ1-5, with 9 bases aligning to TRBD1. This CDR3 region has 13 residues. V lost 3 bases to trimming and J lost 4 bases; unmatched junction nucleotides: 1. CDR1 DFQATT and CDR2 SNEGSKA come from the germline V gene (reference sequence). The DNA for the CDR3 is TGCAGTGCTAGGGACAGGGGTAATCAGCCCCAGCATTTT. This encodes CSARDRGNQPQHF.

The chain couples TRBV20-1 to TRBJ2-7; TRBD2 aligns across 16 bases. The CDR3 spans 16 residues. V lost 4 bases, J lost 3 bases, and 6 bases stayed unmatched. Germline lookup yields CDR1 DFQATT and CDR2 SNEGSKA (reference sequence). CDR3 DNA sequence: TGCAGTGCTACCGGGACTAGCGGGAGGGCCGTCTACGAGCAGTACTTC. It specifies CSATGTSGRAVYEQYF.

Concerning this clonotype itself: The limits of the CDR3 on the DNA are not certain, so only TCRdb's listed CDR3 is given. V usage is TRBV21-1 and J usage is TRBJ2-1; no check of the table's D call, TRBD2, against the DNA was made. TRBV21-1 is classified as a pseudogene. Termini included, the CDR3 measures 21 amino acids. CDR3 sequence: CASSSGRLAGVMWGEGNEQFF.

In regard to this clonotype: This may be a read error: a much more frequent sequence differs by one nucleotide. The gene calls are TRBV11-2 and TRBJ2-7, with 9 bases lining up with TRBD1. V dropped 8 bases and J dropped 4; count of bases not matched to a gene: 9. The germline gives CDR1 SGHAT, CDR2 FQNNGV. The CDR3 length is 14 residues. CDR3 in DNA: TGTGCCAGCGGCTCCGGGACAGGGAATTACGAGCAGTACTTC. Protein product: CASGSGTGNYEQYF.

The chain has TRBV5-1 and TRBJ1-1; unclear D gene. Trimming took off 1 base at V and 1 base at J, with 8 bases between the two ends. This CDR3 contains 14 residues. Germline V gene lookup returns CDR1 SGHRS and CDR2 YFSETQ. The CDR3 protein is CASSLSTTNTEAFF. The CDR3 DNA is TGCGCCAGCAGCTTGTCGACAACGAACACTGAAGCTTTCTTT.

In this sample, this clonotype turned up a few times. The chain combines TRBV20-1 with TRBJ2-7, with D perhaps matching TRBD1 or TRBD2 (5 bases each). The V end was cut by 5 bases, the J end by 7 bases, with 18 bases between. This CDR3 spans 13 amino acids. From germline, CDR1 is DFQATT and CDR2 SNEGSKA (reference sequence). The CDR3 DNA reads TGCAGTGCTGGGGTTCATTCGGGGCGGGAGCAGTACTTC. This codes for CSAGVHSGREQYF.

This clonotype showed up many times. V and J are TRBV12-3 or TRBV12-4 and TRBJ2-1; a weak D match, TRBD2 (5 bases). V was pared by 4 bases and J by 8 bases, with 9 bases between. The CDR3 loop spans 12 amino acids. The CDR3 bases are TGTGCCAGCAGTTACCTAGCCGATGAGCAGTTCTTC. Its translation: CASSYLADEQFF.

This clonotype has just a few counts. This sequence joins TRBV11-2 and TRBJ2-2; D uncertain. In germline, CDR1 is SGHAT, CDR2 FQNNGV. CDR3 length equals 12 residues. Trimming took 5 bases from V and 8 from J, leaving 9 bases between them. DNA for the CDR3: TGTGCCAGCAGCCCGGGCCGAGGGGAGCTGTTTTTT. Translation gives CASSPGRGELFF.

This clonotype came up many times. V gene TRBV3-1 combines with J gene TRBJ1-2; no clear D. The germline CDR1 and CDR2 sequences are LGHDT and YNNKEL (reference sequence). The CDR3 spans 13 residues. The V end lost 3 bases, the J end lost 2 bases, and 7 bases lay between the germline ends. CDR3 residues: CASSQDGNYGYTF. The CDR3 region has the DNA TGTGCCAGCAGCCAGGACGGAAACTATGGCTACACCTTC.

In its sample, this clonotype was seen many times. The rearrangement joins TRBV28 to TRBJ2-2; 12 bases match TRBD2. There are 18 residues in the CDR3. Germline V gene lookup returns CDR1 MDHEN and CDR2 SYDVKM. V lost 1 base to trimming and J lost 2 bases; unmatched junction nucleotides: 5. In DNA, the CDR3 is TGTGCCAGCAGTTTATTAGGACTAGCGGGGCCCAACACCGGGGAGCTGTTTTTT. Translated, it gives CASSLLGLAGPNTGELFF.

The chain carries TRBV7-8 and TRBJ1-2; TRBD1 matches at 7 bases. Trimming cost V 3 bases and J 8 bases; bases outside gene matches: 15. CDR1 and CDR2 (germline): SGHVS, FQNEAQ. The CDR3 is made up of 16 amino acids. The CDR3 spells CASSFGQATFGGGYTF. In DNA form, the CDR3 reads TGTGCCAGCAGCTTTGGACAGGCTACCTTTGGGGGAGGCTACACCTTC.

CDR3 nucleotide sequence: TGTGCCAGCAGCTTAGTTAGGCTAGCTGTTTACAATGAGCAGTTCTTC. It specifies CASSLVRLAVYNEQFF. The rearrangement uses TRBV7-8 and TRBJ2-1; D possibly corresponds to TRBD2 (5 bases). The CDR3 sequence is 16 residues long. The germline CDR1 and CDR2 sequences are SGHVS and FQNEAQ. The germline V and J ends were trimmed by 1 base and 4 bases, with 14 bases remaining between them.

This clonotype was detected only a few times. The V gene is TRBV6-2 or TRBV6-3, the J gene TRBJ2-7; the match to TRBD1 covers 10 bases. J was trimmed by 4 bases and V by 7 bases; bases with no gene match: 10. The CDR3 contains 15 residues. Looked up from germline, CDR1 is MNHEY and CDR2 is SVGEGT. Here the CDR3 reads CASTRPGQGVYEQYF. CDR3 DNA: TGTGCCAGCACCCGCCCCGGACAGGGGGTTTACGAGCAGTACTTC.

There are many counts of this clonotype. This sequence joins TRBV12-3 or TRBV12-4 and TRBJ2-1, with D maybe TRBD2 (5 bases). This CDR3 is built from 14 residues. Trimming removed 10 bases at V and 6 bases at J, with 19 bases between. CDR3 nucleotides: TGTGCCATCACTCCTCCGGGAAAAGGCAATGAGCAGTTCTTC. Translation gives CAITPPGKGNEQFF.